The entry below describes one T cell receptor (beta chain). What it binds is not known. The data were taken from a study of OX40 agonist ivuxolimab in advanced cancers. In the study overall: Ivuxolimab was administered intravenously to patients at 0.01 to 10 mg/kg every 2 weeks. Dose-escalation patients suffered from hepatocellular carcinoma, melanoma, renal cell or head and neck cancer.

Germline CDR1 and CDR2: MNHEY and SVGAGI. This CDR3 contains 14 residues. V lost 9 bases and J lost 5; bases outside the gene matches: 9. The table came from immunoSEQ multiplex PCR; TCRdb's copy has only in-frame clones and leaves some out. The repertoire holds just under 65,000 clones, with 91% as singletons. Overall study findings and caveats: Partial responders treated at 0.1-3.0 mg/kg exhibited clonal expansion among the lowest measured. CD8+ T cells (on average) carried more expanded clones than CD4+ T cells.

The source was CD4+ or CD8+ T cells sorted from blood, collected in a trial of the OX40 agonist ivuxolimab. This TCR was sampled from an adult with an advanced solid tumor such as melanoma, head and neck, liver or kidney cancer. V is TRBV6-5 and J is TRBJ2-2; 7 positions match TRBD2. The CDR3 DNA reads as TGTGCCAGTCGGGGGGATTTTTTTACCGGGGAGCTGTTTTTT. Amino acids: CASRGDFFTGELFF.